What follows are 22 T cell receptor beta chains derived from one specimen sequenced in a study of regulatory T cells in long-lasting Graves disease (dated by TCRdb to the early 2020s). Library preparation employed multiplex PCR. The instrument was an Illumina HiSeq 4000. iRepertoire HTBI primers and Arm-PCR amplification of CDR3 regions were used to construct TCR beta libraries. TCRdb itself trimmed the public reads at Q25 with fastp, ran MiXCR and retained productive beta chains. Every CDR3 protein is listed once, alongside the most common genes and DNA of its rows. This sample holds under 350,000 distinct CDR3 sequences; 22% were observed only once. The ten top clones hold roughly 50% of the sample. According to the study, the label for this sample's time point signals: persistent/refractory GD, antithyroid drugs over 5 years with positive TRAb. For both TCR sequencing and RNA sequencing, RNA was extracted from PBMCs using TRIzol.

Sequences were derived from peripheral blood mononuclear cells (PBMCs), sampled when the disease was refractory, from a patient treated with antithyroid drugs. These TCRs come from a female donor with Graves disease.

This clonotype was found a few times. One base away lies a much larger clone, so this may be a sequencing read error. V usage is TRBV28 and J usage is TRBJ2-5; D is ambiguous. Germline-derived CDR1 and CDR2 are MDHEN and SYDVKM. V dropped 6 bases and J dropped 7 bases, with 9 bases sitting between them. The CDR3 contains 11 residues. The CDR3 spells CASRKWGTQYF. The CDR3 DNA reads as TGTGCCAGCAGGAAGTGGGGGACCCAGTACTTC. Based on the CDR3 plus reference TRBV28 and TRBJ2-5, the full variable domain is DVKVTQSSRYLVKRTGEKVFLECVQDMDHENMFWYRQDPGLGLRLIYFSYDVKMKEKGDIPEGYSVSREKKERFSLILESASTNQTSMYLCASRKWGTQYFGPGTRLLVL.

This clonotype appeared a few times. This chain connects TRBV6-1 to TRBJ2-2, with 7 nucleotides matching TRBD1. Germline trimming cut 6 bases from V and 3 bases from J; bases unmatched to any gene: 10. The CDR3 extends over 16 amino acids. In germline, CDR1 is MNHNS, CDR2 SASEGT. The CDR3 reads CASRPTYRGHTGELFF. CDR3 DNA: TGTGCCAGCAGGCCAACTTACAGGGGCCACACCGGGGAGCTGTTTTTT.

CDR3 protein: CASRKGTSETGELFF. The CDR3, as DNA: TGTGCCAGCAGGAAGGGGACTAGCGAAACCGGGGAGCTGTTTTTT. The V and J genes are TRBV2 and TRBJ2-2, with TRBD2 identical over 10 bases. Germline V gene sequence: CDR1 SNHLY, CDR2 FYNNEI. Trimming removed 6 bases from V and 5 bases from J; junction bases left unmatched: 6. The length of the CDR3 is 15 residues.

This sequence joins TRBV10-3 and TRBJ1-2; no definite D call. Trimming cost V 0 bases and J 8 bases, with 16 bases left between them. Germline V gene sequence: CDR1 ENHRY, CDR2 SYGVKD. The CDR3 contains 15 residues. The CDR3 protein is CAISESKGLHGGYTF. In DNA form, the CDR3 reads TGTGCCATCAGTGAGTCGAAGGGTCTTCACGGGGGCTACACCTTC.

This clonotype appeared many times. The V and J genes are TRBV3-1 and TRBJ2-5, with 7 bases aligning to TRBD1. Per the germline V gene, CDR1 is LGHDT and CDR2 is YNNKEL (reference sequence). This CDR3 comprises 14 residues. V shed 2 bases and J 6 bases; nucleotides not matched to a gene: 6. The chain's CDR3 is CASSQPTGAKTQYF. The CDR3 nucleotides read TGTGCCAGCAGCCAACCCACAGGGGCGAAGACCCAGTACTTC.

This clonotype was recorded a few times. The rearrangement uses TRBV7-9 and TRBJ2-2; TRBD1 aligns across 10 bases. Germline trimming cut 5 bases from V and 3 bases from J; bases unmatched to any gene: 9. In germline, CDR1 is SEHNR, CDR2 FQNEAQ (reference sequence). The CDR3 consists of 17 residues. The CDR3: CASSPRTGQGYTGELFF. CDR3 sequence (DNA): TGTGCCAGCAGCCCCAGGACGGGACAGGGGTACACCGGGGAGCTGTTTTTT.

The chain uses TRBV4-3 and TRBJ1-6, with D maybe TRBD1 (6 bases). V was trimmed by 8 bases and J by 5 bases, leaving 16 bases between them. CDR1 and CDR2 (germline): LGHNA, YSLEER. The CDR3 loop spans 15 amino acids. The CDR3 sequence: CASRPDRGDNSPLHF. The CDR3 DNA reads TGCGCCAGCCGGCCGGACAGAGGGGATAATTCACCCCTCCACTTT.

This clonotype was picked up a small number of times. V usage is TRBV5-1 and J usage is TRBJ2-2, with D possibly TRBD2 on 5 matching bases. The CDR3 length is 16 residues. Germline V gene sequence: CDR1 SGHRS, CDR2 YFSETQ. Trimming took 4 bases from V and 2 from J, leaving 15 bases between them. CDR3 sequence reads: CASSTGLTENTGELFF. The CDR3 DNA reads TGCGCCAGCAGCACTGGACTGACTGAAAACACCGGGGAGCTGTTTTTT.

This clonotype has at least ten counts. CDR3: CATSDFWGQPQHF. DNA for the CDR3: TGTGCCACCAGTGATTTCTGGGGGCAGCCCCAGCATTTT. The chain couples TRBV24-1 to TRBJ1-5; weak D call: TRBD1 (5 bases). Germline V CDR1 and CDR2: KGHDR, SFDVKD. V lost 1 base, J lost 7 bases, and 7 bases lay in between. The length of the CDR3 is 13 residues.

The chain uses TRBV11-2 and TRBJ2-1; D is possibly TRBD1 (6 bases). This CDR3 comprises 15 residues. Germline CDR1 SGHAT, CDR2 FQNNGV. Deletions cut 6 bases from V and 2 bases from J, with 14 bases between. The CDR3 protein is CASSFDRPTYNEQFF. The CDR3, as DNA: TGTGCCAGCAGTTTCGACAGGCCCACCTACAATGAGCAGTTCTTC.

This clonotype showed up just a few times. The chain has TRBV7-9 and TRBJ1-4; 8 bases map to TRBD1. The V and J ends lost 5 bases and 4 bases, in that order; junction bases with no gene match: 9. The CDR3 extends over 16 amino acids. The germline CDR1 and CDR2 sequences are SEHNR and FQNEAQ (reference sequence). The CDR3 DNA reads TGTGCCAGCAGCCAATTGACAGGGGCCTTTAATGAAAAACTGTTTTTT. It specifies CASSQLTGAFNEKLFF. Full variable domain (rest looked up from reference TRBV7-9 and TRBJ1-4): DTGVSQNPRHKITKRGQNVTFRCDPISEHNRLYWYRQTLGQGPEFLTYFQNEAQLEKSRLLSDRFSAERPKGSFSTLEIQRTEQGDSAMYLCASSQLTGAFNEKLFFGSGTQLSVL.

This clonotype showed up just a few times. The chain employs TRBV7-2 and TRBJ2-2, with 12 nucleotides matching TRBD1. The V gene's germline CDR1 is SGHTA and CDR2 FQGNSA. V lost 2 bases, J lost 6 bases, and 10 bases stayed unmatched. The length of the CDR3 is 18 residues. CDR3 residues: CASSLQIPGTGGAGELFF. The CDR3 nucleotides are TGTGCCAGCAGCTTACAAATCCCCGGGACAGGGGGCGCCGGGGAGCTGTTTTTT. The full variable domain, rest sourced from reference TRBV7-2 and TRBJ2-2, is GAGVSQSPSNKVTEKGKDVELRCDPISGHTALYWYRQSLGQGLEFLIYFQGNSAPDKSGLPSDRFSAERTGGSVSTLTIQRTQQEDSAVYLCASSLQIPGTGGAGELFFGEGSRLTVL.

V and J are TRBV20-1 and TRBJ2-7, with D tentatively TRBD1 or TRBD2 (5 bases each). The CDR3 is 13 amino acids. Germline V gives CDR1 DFQATT, CDR2 SNEGSKA (reference sequence). V was clipped by 3 bases and J by 4 bases, with 13 bases between them. The CDR3 protein is CSASPGALYEQYF. The DNA for the CDR3 is TGCAGTGCTAGCCCCGGGGCGCTATACGAGCAGTACTTC.

This clonotype was picked up a small number of times. The chain uses TRBV7-2 and TRBJ1-2; D ambiguous. This CDR3 has 15 amino acids. The germline CDR1 and CDR2 sequences are SGHTA and FQGNSA. V was pared by 2 bases and J by 7 bases, with 17 bases between. CDR3 region: CASSLNPSERFGYTF. The CDR3 DNA reads TGTGCCAGCAGCTTAAACCCCAGCGAACGGTTTGGCTACACCTTC.

This clonotype was seen ten or more times. The V and J genes are TRBV2 and TRBJ2-7; no definite D call. This CDR3 is built from 12 residues. Germline V gene sequence: CDR1 SNHLY, CDR2 FYNNEI. V lost 2 bases and J lost 3, with 5 bases in between. CDR3 loop: CASSERDYEQYF. CDR3 in DNA: TGTGCCAGCAGTGAAAGAGACTACGAGCAGTACTTC.

The chain links TRBV5-1 to TRBJ2-7; 8 positions match TRBD2. Germline V gives CDR1 SGHRS, CDR2 YFSETQ. V shed 5 bases and J 6 bases; nucleotides not matched to a gene: 7. This CDR3 contains 13 residues. The CDR3 sequence: CASRESGSGEQYF. CDR3 in DNA: TGCGCCAGCAGGGAGAGCGGGAGCGGCGAGCAGTACTTC.

V gene TRBV3-1 combines with J gene TRBJ2-5; D tentatively fits TRBD1 or TRBD2 (6 bases each). CDR1 is LGHDT and CDR2 is YNNKEL in the germline V gene (reference sequence). The V gene lost 7 bases and the J gene lost 0 bases, with 12 bases spanning the gap. The CDR3 has 14 residues. CDR3: CASTVGGYQETQYF. In DNA form, the CDR3 reads TGTGCCAGCACCGTAGGGGGGTACCAAGAGACCCAGTACTTC.

This clonotype has only a few counts. The rearrangement joins TRBV6-1 to TRBJ1-1; D is ambiguous. This CDR3 region has 14 residues. Germline loops: CDR1 MNHNS, CDR2 SASEGT. V lost 6 bases and J 2 bases, leaving 13 bases between the germline ends. CDR3 in DNA: TGTGCCAGCAGCCTTACGTGGGCCAACACTGAAGCTTTCTTT. This codes for CASSLTWANTEAFF.

This chain links TRBV19 with TRBJ1-5; D possibly corresponds to TRBD1 (6 bases). Germline CDR1 LNHDA, CDR2 SQIVND (reference sequence). The CDR3 spans 13 residues. Trimming pared 4 bases from V and 2 bases from J, leaving 6 bases between. The CDR3 nucleotides are TGTGCCAGTAGTAACAGGGGCAATCAGCCCCAGCATTTT. This gives the protein CASSNRGNQPQHF.

This clonotype was found many times. J is TRBJ1-2 and V is TRBV19, with D perhaps TRBD1 (5 bases). V lost 8 bases, J lost 2 bases, and 9 bases lay in between. The germline V gene encodes CDR1 LNHDA and CDR2 SQIVND (reference sequence). The CDR3 is made up of 12 amino acids. The CDR3 loop is CASRDRNYGYTF. The CDR3 bases are TGTGCCAGTCGCGACAGAAACTATGGCTACACCTTC.

CDR3 coding DNA: TGTGCCAGCAGCCCGTACAGGGGGGATAACACCGGGGAGCTGTTTTTT. The encoded protein is CASSPYRGDNTGELFF. The chain has TRBV11-1 and TRBJ2-2, with 8 bases lining up with TRBD1. The CDR3 sequence is 16 residues long. V shed 5 bases, J shed 2 bases, and the junction held 7 bases outside the gene matches. Germline V CDR1 and CDR2: SGHAT, FQDESV (reference sequence).

Note on this clonotype: A single base separates this from a much larger clone, so it may be a read error. The chain uses TRBV2 and TRBJ2-7; D call uncertain. The CDR3 has 15 amino acids. Germline V CDR1 and CDR2: SNHLY, FYNNEI. Deletions cut 7 bases from V and 3 bases from J, with 19 bases between. DNA of the CDR3: TGTGCCAGCACTCTCCTAGGTTGTTCGGGCTACGAGCAGTACTTC. Translated: CASTLLGCSGYEQYF.